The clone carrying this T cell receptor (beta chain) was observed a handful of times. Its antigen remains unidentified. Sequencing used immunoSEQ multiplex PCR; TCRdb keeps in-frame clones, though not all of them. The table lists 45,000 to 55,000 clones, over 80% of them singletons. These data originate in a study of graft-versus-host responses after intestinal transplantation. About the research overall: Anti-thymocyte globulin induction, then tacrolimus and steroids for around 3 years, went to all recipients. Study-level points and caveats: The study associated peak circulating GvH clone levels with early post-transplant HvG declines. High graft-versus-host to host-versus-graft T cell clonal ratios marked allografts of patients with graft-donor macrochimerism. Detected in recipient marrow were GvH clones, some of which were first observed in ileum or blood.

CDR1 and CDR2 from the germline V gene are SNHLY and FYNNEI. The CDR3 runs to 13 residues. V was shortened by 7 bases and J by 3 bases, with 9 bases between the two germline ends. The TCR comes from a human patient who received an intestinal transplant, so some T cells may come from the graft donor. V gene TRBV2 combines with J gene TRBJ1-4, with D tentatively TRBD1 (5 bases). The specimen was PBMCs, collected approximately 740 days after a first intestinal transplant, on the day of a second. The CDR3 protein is CASMGRSNEKLFF. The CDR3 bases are TGTGCCAGCATGGGACGTTCTAATGAAAAACTGTTTTTT.